The 2 T cell receptor beta chains reported below all come from one sample, sequenced in a study of blood T cells in healthy people across ages. Next came a second PCR, run for roughly 6 to 11 cycles, which used a sample-barcoded 5' primer along with a J-beta primer mix. In TCRdb, the 5' RACE reads were re-called with MiXCR into one record per CDR3 protein. The sample comprises some 1.4 million distinct CDR3 sequences, 35% to 45% of which are singletons, and under 8% rests with the top ten. The specimen sequenced was blood. The source is a woman under 30 in good health.

This chain links TRBV27 with TRBJ2-7; D might be TRBD2 (5 bases). The germline V gene has CDR1 MNHEY and CDR2 SMNVEV (reference sequence). The CDR3 is 15 residues long. Trimming removed 0 bases from V and 0 bases from J, with 9 bases in between. The CDR3 here is CASSLSASFSYEQYV. In nucleotides, the CDR3 is TGTGCCAGCAGTTTATCCGCTAGCTTCTCCTACGAGCAGTACGTC.

This chain links TRBV4-1 with TRBJ2-1; TRBD2 matches at 11 bases. This CDR3 has 16 amino acids. Unmatched junction bases numbered 7, after V lost 1 base and J lost 8 bases. Germline lookup yields CDR1 MGHRA and CDR2 YSYEKL. In nucleotides, the CDR3 is TGCGCCAGCAGCCAAGTAGCGGGGGGGCGGCGCGATGAGCAGTTCTTC. Translating gives CASSQVAGGRRDEQFF.